The subject of this entry is one TCR beta chain. There is no known antigen for this receptor. No per-base quality is available; no much larger clone lies one base away. The entry originates in a study of identical twins (dated by TCRdb to the mid-2010s). Study-level background: To test whether fetal clonotypes persist, the study used deep sequencing on TCR alpha and beta repertoires from monozygotic twins, unrelated adults of various ages, and cord blood. To rule out contamination, the twin experiments were replicated at different times with different library preparation protocols. Study-level results and caveats: A weaker excess of twin sharing was found in beta out-of-frame sequences because the signal-to-noise ratio was lowered by fewer shared sequences. In monozygotic twins, out-of-frame TCR alpha sharing was systematically underestimated by recombination models, although the models agreed with sharing between unrelated individuals. Abundant cord blood beta clonotypes had fewer insertions, young adult naive repertoires showed a similar but weaker trend, and memory repertoires showed no such trend. Compared with coincidental sharing between unrelated individuals, an excess of low generation-probability sequences was observed among out-of-frame TCR alpha sequences shared between twins. Because the same donors could not be followed over many years, the conclusions relied on cross-sectional statistical analysis. Invariant T cells such as MAIT and iNKT could partly confound zero-insertion analyses, though diverse VJ usage argued against this for most clonotypes.

The protocol used for the library was 5' RACE. Sequencing instrument: Illumina HiSeq 2000. A universal primer binding site was introduced by template switching, and a unique molecular identifier was present in the final cDNA, enabling accurate counting of TCR cDNA molecules. Specific primers in the conserved constant-segment region were used to synthesize first-strand cDNA for the TCR alpha and beta chains. To control for contamination, each cDNA library was double barcoded with a SMART-Mk sample barcode plus Illumina barcodes. TruSeq adapter sequences, together with Illumina sample barcodes, were added in two successive PCR steps. The Illumina HiSeq platform was used with custom primers to sequence TCR alpha and beta cDNA libraries. The authors processed their data as follows. Unique molecular identifiers were extracted from raw reads with MiGEC, and CDR3 positions were determined with MiXCR. Recombination models were inferred per individual with the repgenHMM and IGoR tools using an EM algorithm. Shared clonotypes were analyzed with the tcR package in R, and sharing was normalized by the product of cloneset sizes. To study raw recombination without the effects of thymic and clonal selection, out-of-frame nonproductive sequences were analyzed. The raw public reads went through TCRdb reprocessing: fastp at Q25, MiXCR clone calling, in-frame beta chains kept. Rows are combined by CDR3 protein, so each entry shows the most common genes and DNA. The V and J calls and clone size come from TCRdb's table, not from the authors' own analysis. Across this sample there are approximately 600,000 distinct CDR3 sequences, with roughly 9.5% seen only once. Together, the top ten hold 2.5% to 3.5% of the sample.

V drops 6 bases and J drops 5 bases, leaving 22 bases in between. Taken from the germline V gene, the CDR1 and CDR2 loops are MDHEN and SYDVKM. Reading from cysteine to phenylalanine, the CDR3 counts 16 amino acids. The DNA shown is the 48-base CDR3, in frame from base 1. All donors were healthy Caucasians. Three pairs of female monozygotic twins, all aged about 18 to 29 years, were included in the twin cohort. Peripheral blood mononuclear cells were the source from which RNA for the TCR libraries was isolated. This sample also belongs to another study, concerning yellow fever vaccine responses in identical twins. The second source states: The T cell response to vaccination in identical twins was reported by the authors to appear partly convergent and partly personalized. In the study, vaccine-responding T cell clones were precisely tracked in identical twins.

The rearranged chain carries TRBV28 and TRBJ2-5; the D gene assignment is ambiguous. This sequence was found in a woman aged 18 to 35 in good health. Material: PBMCs. Here the CDR3 is given as CASRSPLGGRWETQYF. The nucleotide sequence reads as follows: TGTGCCAGCAGGTCCCCCCTTGGCGGCCGGTGGGAGACCCAGTACTTC.